This record looks at one T cell receptor beta chain sequence and its context. Its binding antigen is unknown. Within one base of it there is no much larger clone, and no base qualities were kept. The CDR3 numbers 14 residues from cysteine through phenylalanine. Kept here is only the CDR3 DNA, which spans 42 bases and is read in frame from base 1. Sequences SQVTM (CDR1) and ANQGSEA (CDR2) are obtained from the germline V gene. Between the V and J ends, shortened by 1 base and 6 bases respectively, the junction contains 16 bases. TCR CDR3 regions were amplified from genomic DNA by multiplex PCR using the deep immunoSEQ assay. Extracted genomic DNA from each cell subset was distributed evenly across all wells of several immunoSEQ 96-well plates, and each plate was treated as a replicate. For unsorted PBMC, approximately 310 ng genomic DNA, equal to 30,000 or so T cell genomes, was loaded into each replicate PCR. Ten immunoSEQ deep assay plates were used to sequence the unsorted PBMC genomic DNA. Purified libraries were quantified with a Qubit 3.0 fluorometer, sized on a Bioanalyzer 2100, and re-quantified with the KAPA Library Quantification kit. A separate single-read 150-cycle Illumina NextSeq 550 flow cell was used to sequence each immunoSEQ 96-well plate. The study's processing was this. Because the immunoSEQ output included only junctional sequences and no quality scores, the filtering could not be the same as the filtering used for full-length reads. To assign V/J genes and CDR3, sequences were annotated against IMGT germline references using PyIR, a Python wrapper for IgBLAST v1.9. Reads were removed for weak V/J assignments (E-value above 1e-6), missing CDR3, stop codons, out-of-frame junctions, or ambiguous translated residues. V3J clonotypes were defined as sequences sharing the same inferred V gene, J gene, and CDR3 amino acid sequence. Percentage overlap between repertoires was computed as shared unique clonotypes divided by the size of the smaller repertoire. RTK rarefaction, the Chao1 estimator, and Recon v2.1 estimates of unobserved clonotypes were used to assess repertoire richness. TCRdb mirrors the immuneACCESS table, restricted to in-frame sequences. Some clones are absent from its copies; in checked studies, under half trace to an unresolved V gene, and the reason for the others is unknown. D and trimming were read from the DNA, whereas the V and J calls and clone size are those reported in that table. Counted in this sample were roughly 500,000 clones; 81% of them appeared once. Of the sample, over 9.5% falls within the top ten clones.

Donors were healthy HIV-negative adults with no recently reported acute infections or vaccinations. Every donor was a Caucasian adult living in Nashville, Tennessee, USA. For unsorted samples, tens of millions of PBMCs were counted, and genomic DNA was extracted using the QIAamp DNA Blood Mini kit. Blood was collected by leukapheresis, and PBMCs were isolated by Ficoll-Histopaque density gradient centrifugation and then cryopreserved in liquid nitrogen vapor phase. This entry comes from a study of shared clonotypes between healthy human individuals (dated by TCRdb to the early 2020s). As for the study more broadly: The cohort included a few men and a couple of women between 18 and 49 years of age. To estimate repertoire size and how much clonotypes are shared between individuals, the study performed deep sequencing of blood TCR repertoires from five healthy adults. Libraries were prepared and TCR repertoires were sequenced by different laboratories using diverse techniques, in order to increase sequencing depth and limit assay-specific biases. Leukapheresis yielded between about 0.8 and 9.5 billion PBMCs per donor.

Study-wide conclusions, independent of this receptor: The genetic and exposure-history diversity represented was limited by the small number of donors. Sampling was limited to blood, and TCR repertoires in tissue likely differ from TCR repertoires in blood. Based on pairwise subsampling, the degree of clonotype sharing among donors was expected to be affected by sequencing depth.

The sequenced sample was PBMCs. The sequence came from a woman in her thirties or forties in good health. Some clones in this sample may be carry-over from other donors' samples. The rearrangement joined TRBV29-1 to TRBJ2-7; the best D guess is TRBD2, with 6 bases matching. The CDR3 in this case is CSVEVSGNPGEQYF. The DNA sequence is TGCAGCGTTGAAGTTAGCGGCAACCCTGGCGAGCAGTACTTC.